Shown below are 30 T cell receptor beta chains from a single sample sequenced in a study of metastatic and nonmetastatic thyroid tumors. Thyroid surgery was performed in patients who had received no treatment beforehand. TCRdb reprocessed the PCR reads using MiXCR. Of roughly 17,000 clones in the sample, 24% were seen once. What was sequenced was tumor tissue. The receptor source for this set is a male donor with papillary thyroid cancer or a benign thyroid nodule (not recorded which). Some clones in this sample may be carry-over from other donors' samples.

By sample share, this clone is large. V usage is TRBV28 and J usage is TRBJ1-5; D is unclear. Trimming cost V 5 bases and J 9 bases, with 14 bases left between them. In germline, CDR1 is MDHEN, CDR2 SYDVKM. There are 13 residues in the CDR3. The CDR3 region has the DNA TGTGCCAGCAGTCCGGGTAGTGTGCTGCCCCAGCATTTT. Translated: CASSPGSVLPQHF.

The chain has TRBV5-5 and TRBJ1-5, with 7 nucleotides matching TRBD1. The J segment lost 4 bases and the V segment lost 4 bases, leaving 8 bases of the junction unmatched. Per germline, CDR1 SGHKS and CDR2 YYEKEE (reference sequence). The CDR3 spans 15 residues. CDR3 in amino acids: CASSPGQRSNQPQHF. The DNA of the CDR3 is TGTGCCAGCAGCCCGGGACAGCGATCTAATCAGCCCCAGCATTTT.

This clone has a handful of counts. V is TRBV27 and J is TRBJ2-7, with D possibly matching TRBD1 (5 bases). Trimming took off 3 bases at V and 5 bases at J, with 17 bases between the two ends. The CDR3 loop spans 15 amino acids. The germline CDR1 and CDR2 sequences are MNHEY and SMNVEV (reference sequence). In nucleotides, the CDR3 is TGTGCCAGCAGTTTCCAGGGAATGGTAGCCCACGAGCAGTACTTC. Protein sequence: CASSFQGMVAHEQYF.

This clone is judged medium-sized. This chain uses TRBV28 with TRBJ2-5, with 7 bases matching TRBD1. The V gene end was trimmed by 5 bases and the J gene end by 4 bases; junction bases not matched to a gene: 7. This CDR3 has 14 amino acids. The germline V gene encodes CDR1 MDHEN and CDR2 SYDVKM. The CDR3 DNA reads TGTGCCAGCAGTCTAGGGACAGTTGGAGAGACCCAGTACTTC. Its protein is CASSLGTVGETQYF.

This chain connects TRBV11-2 to TRBJ1-6; the match to TRBD1 covers 7 bases. The J segment lost 7 bases and the V segment lost 3 bases, leaving 9 bases of the junction unmatched. The CDR3 loop spans 16 amino acids. Germline-derived CDR1 and CDR2 are SGHAT and FQNNGV. CDR3 nucleotides: TGTGCCAGCAGCTTCACCGCCGGGACAGTAAATTCACCCCTCCACTTT. It specifies CASSFTAGTVNSPLHF. The full variable domain, completed using reference TRBV11-2 and TRBJ1-6, is EAGVAQSPRYKIIEKRQSVAFWCNPISGHATLYWYQQILGQGPKLLIQFQNNGVVDDSQLPKDRFSAERLKGVDSTLKIQPAKLEDSAVYLCASSFTAGTVNSPLHFGNGTRLTVT.

By its share, this clone is medium-sized. J is TRBJ2-1 and V is TRBV20-1, with 11 bases identical to TRBD2. The CDR3 sequence is 13 residues long. From germline, CDR1 is DFQATT and CDR2 SNEGSKA (reference sequence). The V and J ends lost 4 bases and 5 bases, in that order; junction bases with no gene match: 1. The CDR3 DNA follows: TGCAGTGCTAATAGCGGGAGGGACAATGAGCAGTTCTTC. It codes for CSANSGRDNEQFF.

This clone was seen more than once but under ten times. The chain recombines TRBV20-1 with TRBJ1-6, with 7 nucleotides matching TRBD1. The germline CDR1 and CDR2 sequences are DFQATT and SNEGSKA (reference sequence). J was trimmed by 11 bases and V by 5 bases; bases with no gene match: 9. CDR3 length: 13 amino acids. CDR3 nucleotide sequence: TGCAGTGCTGAGAGACAGGGTATGACACCCCTCCACTTT. Protein sequence: CSAERQGMTPLHF.

V is TRBV20-1 and J is TRBJ1-2; 10 positions match TRBD1. The CDR3 is 15 residues long. Trimming took 6 bases from V and 4 from J; bases not matched to a gene: 11. The germline V gene has CDR1 DFQATT and CDR2 SNEGSKA (reference sequence). Written as DNA, the CDR3 is TGCAGTGCCCCGGGGGACAGGGGACTTCTCTATGGCTACACCTTC. Its translation is CSAPGDRGLLYGYTF.

This clone is medium-sized. The chain joins TRBV20-1 to TRBJ2-7; 7 nucleotides line up with TRBD1. This CDR3 has 14 amino acids. Trimming cost V 2 bases and J 1 base; bases outside gene matches: 5. Germline V gives CDR1 DFQATT, CDR2 SNEGSKA (reference sequence). CDR3 in DNA: TGCAGTGCTAGAAGAACAGGGGAATCCTACGAGCAGTACTTC. It is translated as CSARRTGESYEQYF.

This clone was seen at least ten times. The chain couples TRBV2 to TRBJ1-5, with 8 bases aligning to TRBD1. V trimming: 7 bases; J trimming: 5 bases; junction bases outside the gene matches: 4. CDR3 length: 13 amino acids. From germline, CDR1 is SNHLY and CDR2 FYNNEI. CDR3 loop: CASTGQGHQPQHF. The CDR3 coding sequence is TGTGCCAGCACCGGACAGGGCCATCAGCCCCAGCATTTT.

This clone was counted ten times or more. The rearrangement joins TRBV20-1 to TRBJ2-1; a possible D gene is TRBD2 (7 bases). The CDR3 runs 19 residues. The germline gives CDR1 DFQATT, CDR2 SNEGSKA (reference sequence). V lost 4 bases and J lost 0, with 25 bases in between. For the CDR3, the DNA is TGCAGTGCTAAGGGAGGGGGACTACCCTACTTTATCTCCTACAATGAGCAGTTCTTC. Translating gives CSAKGGGLPYFISYNEQFF.

The rearrangement uses TRBV7-2 and TRBJ1-2; 7 nucleotides align to TRBD1. J gave up 8 bases and V 1 base, and 10 bases lay outside the gene matches. The CDR3 covers 15 residues. Germline V gene sequence: CDR1 SGHTA, CDR2 FQGNSA. This chain's CDR3 is CASSLGQGRNSGYTF. CDR3 coding DNA: TGTGCCAGCAGCTTAGGACAGGGAAGAAACTCCGGCTACACCTTC.

The rearrangement uses TRBV9 and TRBJ1-1, with D perhaps matching TRBD1 (6 bases). This CDR3 spans 13 amino acids. The germline gives CDR1 SGDLS, CDR2 YYNGEE. Trimming took off 4 bases at V and 8 bases at J, with 15 bases between the two ends. As DNA, the CDR3 is TGTGCCAGCAGCTCCGGGGGCTCGGGGGAAGCTTTCTTT. This codes for CASSSGGSGEAFF.

This clone counts as medium-sized. The gene calls are TRBV19 and TRBJ1-2; D is ambiguous. Germline CDR1 LNHDA, CDR2 SQIVND (reference sequence). CDR3 length equals 12 residues. V dropped 5 bases and J dropped 8 bases, with 12 bases sitting between them. This chain's CDR3 is CASSALTGGYTF. The CDR3 DNA follows: TGTGCCAGTAGTGCCCTAACGGGGGGCTACACCTTC. Complete variable domain (other parts from reference TRBV19 and TRBJ1-2): DGGITQSPKYLFRKEGQNVTLSCEQNLNHDAMYWYRQDPGQGLRLIYYSQIVNDFQKGDIAEGYSVSREKKESFPLTVTSAQKNPTAFYLCASSALTGGYTFGSGTRLTVV.

Judged by abundance, this clone is large. The chain combines TRBV6-2 or TRBV6-3 with TRBJ2-3; D is undetermined. This CDR3 spans 14 amino acids. Per the germline V gene, CDR1 is MNHEY and CDR2 is SVGEGT. The ends were cut back, 2 bases at V and 2 bases at J, with 8 bases in the middle. The CDR3 protein is CASSYLGPTDTQYF. For the CDR3, the DNA is TGTGCCAGCAGTTACCTCGGACCCACAGATACGCAGTATTTT.

V usage is TRBV3-1 and J usage is TRBJ1-2; 8 bases line up with TRBD1. The CDR3 runs 13 residues. Germline trimming cut 6 bases from V and 5 bases from J; bases unmatched to any gene: 5. The germline V gene has CDR1 LGHDT and CDR2 YNNKEL (reference sequence). CDR3 sequence reads: CASSPGQGYGYTF. The CDR3 coding sequence is TGTGCCAGCAGTCCCGGACAGGGATATGGCTACACCTTC.

This clone has a count of ten or more. The chain has TRBV27 and TRBJ2-6; unclear D gene. The V gene's germline CDR1 is MNHEY and CDR2 SMNVEV (reference sequence). This CDR3 has 16 amino acids. The V gene lost 2 bases and the J gene lost 4 bases, with 12 bases spanning the gap. CDR3 residues: CASSLAGRAGANVLTF. The CDR3 DNA sequence: TGTGCCAGCAGTTTAGCCGGCAGAGCGGGGGCCAACGTCCTGACTTTC.

This chain connects TRBV2 to TRBJ1-2; tentative D call: TRBD1 (5 bases). Looked up from germline, CDR1 is SNHLY and CDR2 is FYNNEI. There are 12 residues in the CDR3. V was clipped by 4 bases and J by 2 bases, with 5 bases between them. The DNA for the CDR3 is TGTGCCAGCAGTGCAGGGAACTATGGCTACACCTTC. It specifies CASSAGNYGYTF.

The chain is built from TRBV9 and TRBJ2-7, with 7 nucleotides matching TRBD1. Germline V gene lookup returns CDR1 SGDLS and CDR2 YYNGEE. The CDR3 runs to 15 residues. V dropped 4 bases and J dropped 0; count of bases not matched to a gene: 7. The CDR3 DNA follows: TGTGCCAGCAGCTTCCGGGACAGCCTCTCCTACGAGCAGTACTTC. It translates to CASSFRDSLSYEQYF.

The J gene is TRBJ2-5, the V gene TRBV2, with 11 bases matching TRBD1. Germline-derived CDR1 and CDR2 are SNHLY and FYNNEI. The CDR3 consists of 13 residues. V lost 6 bases and J lost 5; bases outside the gene matches: 2. The DNA for the CDR3 is TGTGCCAGCAGCCGGGACAGGGGGGAGACCCAGTACTTC. It codes for CASSRDRGETQYF.

This clone was observed many times. V is TRBV4-1 and J is TRBJ1-3; the D gene is possibly TRBD1 (6 bases). Germline CDR1 and CDR2: MGHRA and YSYEKL. CDR3 size: 15 residues. Deletions cut 1 base from V and 5 bases from J, with 12 bases between. The CDR3 is CASSQVFGGRNTIYF. DNA of the CDR3: TGCGCCAGCAGCCAAGTCTTTGGGGGCAGAAACACCATATATTTT.

The chain links TRBV11-2 to TRBJ2-6, with D unresolved. Germline V gene sequence: CDR1 SGHAT, CDR2 FQNNGV. Trimming took 5 bases from V and 1 from J, leaving 9 bases between them. The CDR3 sequence is 15 residues long. CDR3 nucleotide sequence: TGTGCCAGCAGCCCCCCCTTTTCTGGGGCCAACGTCCTGACTTTC. Protein sequence: CASSPPFSGANVLTF.

At least ten counts were recorded for this clone. The chain is built from TRBV12-3 or TRBV12-4 and TRBJ1-2; D is possibly TRBD1 (5 bases). V lost 5 bases, J lost 0 bases, and 10 bases lay in between. The CDR3 spans 14 residues. The CDR3 bases are TGTGCCAGCAGTCTTACAGGAGCTAACTATGGCTACACCTTC. As protein: CASSLTGANYGYTF.

The chain couples TRBV7-3 to TRBJ2-5; the match to TRBD2 covers 7 bases. This CDR3 is 15 amino acids long. The germline V gene has CDR1 SGHTA and CDR2 FQGTGA. V was pared by 5 bases and J by 5 bases, with 11 bases of the junction left unmatched. The CDR3 region has the DNA TGTGCCAGCAGCGCCTGGGGGGGGAAAGGGGAGACCCAGTACTTC. Its translation: CASSAWGGKGETQYF.

The rearrangement links TRBV28 to TRBJ2-7; D uncertain. Germline V gene lookup returns CDR1 MDHEN and CDR2 SYDVKM. The CDR3 is made up of 11 amino acids. V was trimmed by 8 bases and J by 2 bases, leaving 7 bases between them. CDR3 bases: TGTGCCAGCTTCATCCCCTACGAGCAGTACTTC. Protein sequence: CASFIPYEQYF.

This chain connects TRBV9 to TRBJ2-3; possible D gene TRBD2, 5 bases. CDR1 and CDR2 (germline): SGDLS, YYNGEE. Trimming removed 0 bases from V and 0 bases from J, with 11 bases in between. This CDR3 spans 16 amino acids. In DNA form, the CDR3 reads TGTGCCAGCAGCGTAGCTACGGGATATAGCACAGATACGCAGTATTTT. Protein product: CASSVATGYSTDTQYF.

In its sample, this clone was seen many times. The chain uses TRBV10-3 and TRBJ1-2; TRBD1 matches at 12 bases. CDR3 length equals 18 residues. The germline gives CDR1 ENHRY, CDR2 SYGVKD. Trimming cost V 7 bases and J 3 bases; bases outside gene matches: 15. CDR3 protein: CAIKFPQLGTGGDYGYTF. CDR3 coding DNA: TGTGCCATCAAATTCCCCCAACTCGGGACAGGGGGCGACTATGGCTACACCTTC.

In this sample, this clone is medium-sized. V gene TRBV7-8 combines with J gene TRBJ2-7; D possibly matches TRBD1 or TRBD2 (5 bases each). The CDR3 length is 16 residues. V lost 5 bases and J lost 5, with 22 bases in between. Germline V gene sequence: CDR1 SGHVS, CDR2 FQNEAQ. CDR3 region: CASSPGVDRARHEQYF. The CDR3 DNA follows: TGTGCCAGCAGCCCCGGGGTTGACAGAGCGCGGCACGAGCAGTACTTC.

By share, this clone ranks as medium-sized. This chain joins TRBV19 and TRBJ1-2, with a weak D call TRBD1 (5 bases). CDR3 length: 15 residues. Germline assignment: CDR1 LNHDA and CDR2 SQIVND (reference sequence). Trimming removed 4 bases from V and 11 bases from J, with 23 bases in between. The CDR3 is CASSTFSTDLLFYTF. CDR3 nucleotides: TGTGCCAGTAGTACCTTTTCGACAGACCTATTATTTTACACCTTC. The whole variable domain, remainder taken from reference TRBV19 and TRBJ1-2, is DGGITQSPKYLFRKEGQNVTLSCEQNLNHDAMYWYRQDPGQGLRLIYYSQIVNDFQKGDIAEGYSVSREKKESFPLTVTSAQKNPTAFYLCASSTFSTDLLFYTFGSGTRLTVV.

The CDR3 nucleotides are TGTGCCAGCGGACCGCTTTCGGGGGCCTACGATCATTACTTC. Protein product: CASGPLSGAYDHYF. This rearrangement joins TRBV28 to TRBJ2-7; D might be TRBD1 or TRBD2, each matching 6 bases. The CDR3 contains 14 residues. V dropped 8 bases and J dropped 13 bases, with 27 bases sitting between them. Germline assignment: CDR1 MDHEN and CDR2 SYDVKM.